One sample yielded the 17 T cell receptor beta chains listed below, sequenced in a study of T cell changes during pregnancy in multiple sclerosis (dated by TCRdb to the late 2010s). Library generation was performed with the immunoSEQ multiplex PCR assay. TCRdb's version of the immuneACCESS table is confined to in-frame rearrangements and falls short of the full clone set. An unresolved V gene accounts for under half of the shortfall where checked; the remainder is of unknown origin. This sample comprises over 45,000 clones, approximately 90% of them detected only once. Clones ranked in the top ten supply more than 1.5% of the sample. The specimen comprised peripheral blood, sampled after pregnancy. Receptor source: a female donor with multiple sclerosis, enrolled in a pregnancy study.

V and J are TRBV4-3 and TRBJ1-1; tentatively, D is TRBD1 (6 bases). Deletions cut 4 bases from V and 0 bases from J, with 12 bases between. Germline CDR1 is LGHNA and CDR2 is YSLEER. This CDR3 spans 15 amino acids. CDR3 residues: CASSRGQLLNTEAFF. The CDR3 DNA follows: TGCGCCAGCAGCCGAGGACAGCTTTTGAACACTGAAGCTTTCTTT.

The rearrangement links TRBV2 to TRBJ1-2; tentatively, D is TRBD1 (6 bases). Per germline, CDR1 SNHLY and CDR2 FYNNEI. V was pared by 5 bases and J by 7 bases, with 14 bases between. The CDR3 extends over 13 amino acids. In DNA form, the CDR3 reads TGTGCCAGCAGTCCAGACAGGACTCGTGGCTACACCTTC. Translation gives CASSPDRTRGYTF.

The gene calls are TRBV9 and TRBJ2-7, with 7 bases aligning to TRBD1. This CDR3 is 16 amino acids long. Germline V lookup: CDR1 SGDLS, CDR2 YYNGEE. Germline trimming cut 3 bases from V and 1 base from J; bases unmatched to any gene: 10. The CDR3 region is CASSANRGAFSYEQYF. The CDR3 DNA reads as TGTGCCAGCAGCGCGAACAGGGGAGCCTTTTCCTACGAGCAGTACTTC.

This clone appeared once. DNA of the CDR3: TGTGCCAGCAGTGACGATCCGGCGGGCACAGATACGCAGTATTTT. Protein product: CASSDDPAGTDTQYF. This rearrangement joins TRBV6-4 to TRBJ2-3, with D unclear. The CDR3 extends over 15 amino acids. Germline V lookup: CDR1 MRHNA, CDR2 SNTAGT. V lost 2 bases and J lost 1, with 10 bases in between.

The V gene is TRBV18, the J gene TRBJ2-5; 7 nucleotides match TRBD1. J was trimmed by 2 bases and V by 1 base; bases with no gene match: 1. This CDR3 region has 14 residues. CDR1 is KGHSH, CDR2 LQKENI, per germline. The CDR3 sequence is CASSPRTGQETQYF. CDR3 nucleotides: TGTGCCAGCTCACCACGGACAGGACAAGAGACCCAGTACTTC.

This clone was picked up a small number of times. J is TRBJ2-2 and V is TRBV2, with a possible D match to TRBD2 (5 bases). Trimming shortened V by 8 bases and J by 4 bases, and 11 bases separated the two germline ends. Germline lookup yields CDR1 SNHLY and CDR2 FYNNEI. The CDR3 runs to 13 residues. The CDR3 coding sequence is TGTGCCAGCTCCCGGGAACCCACCGGGGAGCTGTTTTTT. Translation: CASSREPTGELFF.

This chain connects TRBV11-1 to TRBJ1-1; D is uncertain. The germline V gene encodes CDR1 SGHAT and CDR2 FQDESV (reference sequence). V was trimmed by 5 bases and J by 2 bases, leaving 12 bases between them. The CDR3 runs 14 residues. The CDR3 bases are TGTGCCAGCAGCCTTATCGGAGGTAACACTGAAGCTTTCTTT. Translated, it gives CASSLIGGNTEAFF.

The chain employs TRBV30 and TRBJ2-3; 9 bases fit TRBD1. The V gene's germline CDR1 is GTSNPN and CDR2 SVGIG (reference sequence). V was pared by 5 bases and J by 4 bases, with 10 bases of the junction left unmatched. The length of the CDR3 is 15 residues. The CDR3 DNA is TGTGCCTGGCGCGAACAGGGGGCAGGATCAGATACGCAGTATTTT. It specifies CAWREQGAGSDTQYF. The full variable domain, its missing parts supplied by reference TRBV30 and TRBJ2-3, is SQTIHQWPATLVQPVGSPLSLECTVEGTSNPNLYWYRQAAGRGLQLLFYSVGIGQISSEVPQNLSASRPQDRQFILSSKKLLLSDSGFYLCAWREQGAGSDTQYFGPGTRLTVL.

The chain has TRBV28 and TRBJ1-3; TRBD1 matches 7 bases. CDR1 is MDHEN and CDR2 is SYDVKM in the germline V gene. CDR3 size: 14 residues. With 3 bases clipped from V and 3 bases from J, the junction kept 2 bases outside the gene matches. CDR3 sequence reads: CASSFDRDGNTIYF. Here the CDR3 DNA reads TGTGCCAGCAGTTTTGACAGGGATGGAAACACCATATATTTT.

V gene TRBV9 combines with J gene TRBJ2-7; possible D gene TRBD2, 6 bases. The germline V gene encodes CDR1 SGDLS and CDR2 YYNGEE. The CDR3 spans 15 residues. Trimming cost V 4 bases and J 2 bases, with 16 bases left between them. CDR3 DNA: TGTGCCAGCAGCCCCCGCCGGGGGAACGCCTACGAGCAGTACTTC. It yields the protein CASSPRRGNAYEQYF.

V is TRBV7-3 and J is TRBJ2-1, with 8 bases fitting TRBD2. V shed 5 bases, J shed 9 bases, and the junction held 6 bases outside the gene matches. The CDR3 length is 13 residues. Germline CDR1 is SGHTA and CDR2 is FQGTGA. The CDR3 sequence is CASSPGGAGEQFF. The DNA of the CDR3 is TGTGCCAGCAGCCCGGGGGGGGCCGGTGAGCAGTTCTTC.

The chain uses TRBV18 and TRBJ2-1; 7 bases fit TRBD2. This CDR3 region has 15 residues. J was trimmed by 1 base and V by 4 bases; bases with no gene match: 4. The germline V gene has CDR1 KGHSH and CDR2 LQKENI. CDR3 nucleotides: TGTGCCAGCTCACAGGGAGGGTTTTCCTACAATGAGCAGTTCTTC. This codes for CASSQGGFSYNEQFF. Filled out from reference TRBV18 and TRBJ2-1, the complete variable domain reads NAGVMQNPRHLVRRRGQEARLRCSPMKGHSHVYWYRQLPEEGLKFMVYLQKENIIDESGMPKERFSAEFPKEGPSILRIQQVVRGDSAAYFCASSQGGFSYNEQFFGPGTRLTVL.

This chain connects TRBV14 to TRBJ2-2; D gene uncertain. Trimming shortened V by 3 bases and J by 7 bases, and 6 bases separated the two germline ends. This CDR3 has 12 amino acids. Germline CDR1 and CDR2: SGHDN and FVKESK. The CDR3 coding sequence is TGTGCCAGCAGCCATAAACTCGGGGAGCTGTTTTTT. Encoded protein: CASSHKLGELFF.

The rearrangement joins TRBV6-1 to TRBJ2-6, with a weak D call TRBD2 (5 bases). The germline gives CDR1 MNHNS, CDR2 SASEGT. Trimming cost V 8 bases and J 0 bases, with 11 bases left between them. The CDR3 extends over 15 amino acids. DNA for the CDR3: TGTGCCAGCGGACTGCGAAACTCTGGGGCCAACGTCCTGACTTTC. Protein: CASGLRNSGANVLTF.

The genes are TRBV29-1 and TRBJ2-7; D unresolved. Trimming pared 5 bases from V and 5 bases from J, leaving 10 bases between. This CDR3 contains 11 residues. Germline CDR1 is SQVTM and CDR2 is ANQGSEA. CDR3 region: CSVLSVHEQYF. The CDR3, as DNA: TGCAGCGTTCTCTCGGTCCACGAGCAGTACTTC.

The table lists this clone with a few counts. The chain has TRBV6-1 and TRBJ1-1; tentatively, D is TRBD1 (6 bases). The CDR3 sequence is 15 residues long. Germline loops: CDR1 MNHNS, CDR2 SASEGT. With 4 bases removed from V and 4 bases from J, the gap between germline ends came to 16 bases. The CDR3, as DNA: TGTGCCAGCAGTGGGTGGGGGAGGGGGGGCACTGAAGCTTTCTTT. It is translated as CASSGWGRGGTEAFF.

The chain employs TRBV11-2 and TRBJ1-6; D unclear. Trimming took off 4 bases at V and 7 bases at J, with 17 bases between the two ends. The germline V gene has CDR1 SGHAT and CDR2 FQNNGV. This CDR3 comprises 16 residues. CDR3 loop: CASSYRRASENSPLHF. In DNA form, the CDR3 reads TGTGCCAGCAGCTACCGGAGGGCCAGCGAGAATTCACCCCTCCACTTT.